The 25 T cell receptor beta chains in this list originate from one sample, sequenced in a study of STAT5B mutations in CD4+ large granular lymphocyte leukemia. Assay: immunoSEQ multiplex PCR; the TCRdb copy retains only in-frame clones and omits some. The sample includes around 28,000 clones, just under 75% of them seen just once. The sample taken for sequencing was CD4+ T cells from blood buffy coats. These receptors originate from a human donor in good health.

The chain employs TRBV29-1 and TRBJ2-5; weak D call: TRBD2 (6 bases). The CDR3 covers 13 residues. V gave up 6 bases and J gave up 0 bases, with 11 bases separating them. CDR1 is SQVTM and CDR2 is ANQGSEA in the germline V gene. The CDR3 loop is CSVGGVNQETQYF. The CDR3 DNA follows: TGCAGCGTCGGCGGGGTGAACCAAGAGACCCAGTACTTC.

Only a few counts were recorded for this clone. The gene calls are TRBV7-2 and TRBJ1-1; the match to TRBD1 covers 8 bases. This CDR3 has 13 amino acids. The junction had 5 bases not matched to a gene; V was cut back by 2 bases and J by 9 bases. Looked up from germline, CDR1 is SGHTA and CDR2 is FQGNSA. DNA for the CDR3: TGTGCCAGCAGCTTACAGACAGGGGAGCAAGCTTTCTTT. Translating it yields CASSLQTGEQAFF. Combining the CDR3 with reference TRBV7-2 and TRBJ1-1 gives the whole variable domain GAGVSQSPSNKVTEKGKDVELRCDPISGHTALYWYRQSLGQGLEFLIYFQGNSAPDKSGLPSDRFSAERTGGSVSTLTIQRTQQEDSAVYLCASSLQTGEQAFFGQGTRLTVV.

The rearrangement uses TRBV7-3 and TRBJ1-1, with D possibly TRBD1 on 5 matching bases. There are 14 residues in the CDR3. Germline V gene sequence: CDR1 SGHTA, CDR2 FQGTGA. V lost 5 bases and J lost 2, with 12 bases in between. DNA for the CDR3: TGTGCCAGCAGCCCACGGGGCGGAAACACTGAAGCTTTCTTT. As protein: CASSPRGGNTEAFF.

This clone occurred once. The chain is built from TRBV5-1 and TRBJ1-2; D is possibly TRBD1 (6 bases). Looked up from germline, CDR1 is SGHRS and CDR2 is YFSETQ. The CDR3 is 14 amino acids. Trimming took off 0 bases at V and 6 bases at J, with 12 bases between the two ends. CDR3 sequence: CASSLAGTPDGYTF. In DNA, the CDR3 is TGCGCCAGCAGCTTGGCCGGGACACCAGATGGCTACACCTTC.

The chain carries TRBV11-3 and TRBJ2-3; TRBD2 agrees at 9 bases. Germline CDR1 and CDR2: SGHNT and YENEEA. The V segment lost 7 bases and the J segment 2 bases; nucleotides outside the gene matches: 7. The CDR3 consists of 15 residues. The CDR3 sequence: CASTLSGSSTDTQYF. The CDR3 DNA follows: TGTGCCAGCACCCTTAGCGGGAGCTCCACAGATACGCAGTATTTT.

V and J are TRBV2 and TRBJ2-3; TRBD2 matches at 7 bases. The germline CDR1 and CDR2 sequences are SNHLY and FYNNEI. This CDR3 comprises 15 residues. Trimming took 4 bases from V and 0 from J; bases not matched to a gene: 4. Here the CDR3 DNA reads TGTGCCAGCAGTGTATTAGCGGGCAGCACAGATACGCAGTATTTT. This gives the protein CASSVLAGSTDTQYF.

The rearrangement joins TRBV19 to TRBJ2-6; the D is unclear. Per the germline V gene, CDR1 is LNHDA and CDR2 is SQIVND (reference sequence). Trimming cost V 2 bases and J 4 bases, with 3 bases left between them. This CDR3 region has 13 residues. The CDR3 DNA reads TGTGCCAGTAGTATACCAGGGGCCAACGTCCTGACTTTC. Translation: CASSIPGANVLTF.

This clone was recorded a few times. The rearrangement links TRBV2 to TRBJ2-2, with D possibly being TRBD1 (5 bases). Trimming shortened V by 6 bases and J by 6 bases, and 17 bases separated the two germline ends. The CDR3 length is 15 residues. CDR1 is SNHLY and CDR2 is FYNNEI in the germline V gene. The CDR3 sequence: CASSLGQGMAGELFF. CDR3 DNA sequence: TGTGCCAGCAGCCTCGGGCAGGGAATGGCCGGGGAGCTGTTTTTT.

V and J are TRBV28 and TRBJ2-4, with D uncertain. Germline CDR1 reads MDHEN; CDR2 reads SYDVKM. The germline V and J ends were trimmed by 1 base and 7 bases, with 8 bases remaining between them. CDR3 size: 13 residues. The CDR3 loop is CASSLYQKNIQYF. In nucleotides, the CDR3 is TGTGCCAGCAGTTTATATCAGAAGAACATTCAGTACTTC.

The rearrangement links TRBV6-1 to TRBJ2-1; D is unresolved. CDR1 and CDR2 from the germline V gene are MNHNS and SASEGT. V was clipped by 2 bases and J by 6 bases, with 8 bases between them. This CDR3 has 13 residues. In DNA, the CDR3 is TGTGCCAGCAGTGAATCCCAGTCCAATGAGCAGTTCTTC. This translates into CASSESQSNEQFF.

The chain couples TRBV6-1 to TRBJ2-7; TRBD1 might be the D (7 bases). The V end lost 7 bases, the J end lost 6 bases, and 16 bases lay between the germline ends. The CDR3 sequence is 13 residues long. CDR1 is MNHNS and CDR2 is SASEGT in the germline V gene. The CDR3 spells CASMVGGGVEQYF. CDR3 DNA sequence: TGTGCCAGCATGGTAGGGGGCGGGGTCGAGCAGTACTTC.

The chain recombines TRBV6-5 with TRBJ1-1; D remains unclear. Trimming cost V 3 bases and J 1 base, with 9 bases left between them. Germline CDR1 MNHEY, CDR2 SVGAGI. This CDR3 region has 14 residues. CDR3: CASSYSVGNTEAFF. CDR3 DNA: TGTGCCAGCAGTTATTCGGTGGGGAACACTGAAGCTTTCTTT.

The V gene is TRBV11-2, the J gene TRBJ1-3; 7 nucleotides line up with TRBD1. Germline trimming cut 5 bases from V and 3 bases from J; bases unmatched to any gene: 7. The germline V gene encodes CDR1 SGHAT and CDR2 FQNNGV. The CDR3 has 15 amino acids. The CDR3 here is CASSGRQGGGNTIYF. For the CDR3, the DNA is TGTGCCAGCAGCGGACGACAGGGTGGTGGAAACACCATATATTTT.

J is TRBJ2-3 and V is TRBV6-5, with D possibly being TRBD2 (6 bases). The CDR3 covers 15 residues. Germline V gene sequence: CDR1 MNHEY, CDR2 SVGAGI. V dropped 0 bases and J dropped 7 bases, with 14 bases sitting between them. CDR3 sequence reads: CASSYSGSAGYTQYF. The CDR3 DNA reads TGTGCCAGCAGTTACTCGGGATCGGCGGGGTATACGCAGTATTTT.

This clone has a handful of counts. The rearrangement uses TRBV5-6 and TRBJ1-3, with 7 bases matching TRBD1. This CDR3 is built from 14 residues. The V segment lost 2 bases and the J segment 7 bases; nucleotides outside the gene matches: 6. Germline V gene lookup returns CDR1 SGHDT and CDR2 YYEEEE. The CDR3 region has the DNA TGTGCCAGCAGCTTTAATCTACAGGGGAACACCATATATTTT. This translates into CASSFNLQGNTIYF. Complete variable domain (other parts from reference TRBV5-6 and TRBJ1-3): DAGVTQSPTHLIKTRGQQVTLRCSPKSGHDTVSWYQQALGQGPQFIFQYYEEEERQRGNFPDRFSGHQFPNYSSELNVNALLLGDSALYLCASSFNLQGNTIYFGEGSWLTVV.

This clone has more than one count but fewer than ten. The rearrangement joins TRBV5-1 to TRBJ2-7, with D tentatively TRBD1 (6 bases). V dropped 3 bases and J dropped 4 bases, with 17 bases sitting between them. CDR1 is SGHRS, CDR2 YFSETQ, per germline. The CDR3 extends over 15 amino acids. The CDR3 region has the DNA TGCGCCAGCAGCTCCCTTGGGGCAGGGGTGTACGAGCAGTACTTC. Encoded protein: CASSSLGAGVYEQYF. Full variable domain (outside the CDR3, taken from reference TRBV5-1 and TRBJ2-7): KAGVTQTPRYLIKTRGQQVTLSCSPISGHRSVSWYQQTPGQGLQFLFEYFSETQRNKGNFPGRFSGRQFSNSRSEMNVSTLELGDSALYLCASSSLGAGVYEQYFGPGTRLTVT.

This clone was seen more than once but under ten times. The J gene is TRBJ1-1, the V gene TRBV19, with D possibly matching TRBD1 (6 bases). The V end lost 10 bases, the J end lost 1 base, and 19 bases lay between the germline ends. Germline lookup yields CDR1 LNHDA and CDR2 SQIVND (reference sequence). This CDR3 region has 15 residues. The CDR3 protein is CATRQAEGGNTEAFF. The CDR3 DNA reads TGTGCCACACGACAGGCTGAAGGAGGGAACACTGAAGCTTTCTTT. Drawing the rest from reference TRBV19 and TRBJ1-1, the complete variable domain is DGGITQSPKYLFRKEGQNVTLSCEQNLNHDAMYWYRQDPGQGLRLIYYSQIVNDFQKGDIAEGYSVSREKKESFPLTVTSAQKNPTAFYLCATRQAEGGNTEAFFGQGTRLTVV.

The chain employs TRBV7-2 and TRBJ2-5; TRBD2 might be the D (6 bases). Looked up from germline, CDR1 is SGHTA and CDR2 is FQGNSA. The CDR3 has 14 residues. The germline V and J ends were trimmed by 5 bases and 7 bases, with 17 bases remaining between them. CDR3 sequence (DNA): TGTGCCAGCAGCCCCCAAGGACTATCGGGGACCCAGTACTTC. Translated, it gives CASSPQGLSGTQYF. Supplemented by reference TRBV7-2 and TRBJ2-5, the full variable domain reads GAGVSQSPSNKVTEKGKDVELRCDPISGHTALYWYRQSLGQGLEFLIYFQGNSAPDKSGLPSDRFSAERTGGSVSTLTIQRTQQEDSAVYLCASSPQGLSGTQYFGPGTRLLVL.

The rearrangement uses TRBV7-8 and TRBJ1-2; the match to TRBD1 covers 7 bases. J was trimmed by 6 bases and V by 4 bases; bases with no gene match: 5. This CDR3 spans 13 amino acids. The V gene's germline CDR1 is SGHVS and CDR2 FQNEAQ. The CDR3 bases are TGTGCCAGCAGCTGGATAGGGACAGATGGCTACACCTTC. The encoded protein is CASSWIGTDGYTF.

This clone was detected only once. This chain links TRBV6-5 with TRBJ1-5; no definite D call. The germline CDR1 and CDR2 sequences are MNHEY and SVGAGI. The length of the CDR3 is 15 residues. V gave up 6 bases and J gave up 5 bases, with 17 bases separating them. The CDR3 nucleotides read TGTGCCAGCAGCTCCCAGGCGTCCCGAGATCAGCCCCAGCATTTT. It codes for CASSSQASRDQPQHF.

The J gene is TRBJ2-7, the V gene TRBV6-1; TRBD2 agrees at 7 bases. Trimming cost V 5 bases and J 3 bases; bases outside gene matches: 7. The CDR3 loop spans 14 amino acids. Germline CDR1 and CDR2: MNHNS and SASEGT. CDR3 coding DNA: TGTGCCAGCAGTCCACTAGCGTTAGTCTACGAGCAGTACTTC. Protein sequence: CASSPLALVYEQYF.

This chain links TRBV5-4 with TRBJ1-1, with 9 bases aligning to TRBD1. Germline V gene data show CDR1 as SGHNT and CDR2 as YYREEE (reference sequence). The CDR3 runs 13 residues. V shed 0 bases, J shed 8 bases, and the junction held 2 bases outside the gene matches. This chain's CDR3 is CASSLGGTGEAFF. As DNA, the CDR3 is TGTGCCAGCAGCTTGGGGGGGACAGGGGAAGCTTTCTTT.

The chain links TRBV10-3 to TRBJ1-1; TRBD1 matches at 12 bases. CDR1 ENHRY and CDR2 SYGVKD come from the germline V gene. The CDR3 sequence is 18 residues long. V shed 0 bases, J shed 1 base, and the junction held 6 bases outside the gene matches. CDR3 nucleotides: TGTGCCATCAGTGAGTCATGGGACAGGGGGCTTTGGAACACTGAAGCTTTCTTT. It specifies CAISESWDRGLWNTEAFF.

The CDR3: CASSSLLAGGQNEQFF. CDR3 in DNA: TGTGCCAGCAGCTCCCTACTAGCGGGAGGCCAGAATGAGCAGTTCTTC. The chain is built from TRBV11-3 and TRBJ2-1; TRBD2 matches at 12 bases. The germline V gene encodes CDR1 SGHNT and CDR2 YENEEA. There are 16 residues in the CDR3. Losses at the gene ends were 4 bases for V and 7 bases for J; bases not matched to a gene: 8.

Judged by abundance, this clone is medium-sized. The CDR3 sequence is CASSFGREGTEAFF. The CDR3 nucleotides read TGCGCCAGCAGCTTTGGACGGGAGGGGACTGAAGCTTTCTTT. J is TRBJ1-1 and V is TRBV5-1, with D possibly matching TRBD1 (5 bases). This CDR3 has 14 amino acids. V lost 2 bases and J lost 5, with 13 bases in between. Germline lookup yields CDR1 SGHRS and CDR2 YFSETQ.